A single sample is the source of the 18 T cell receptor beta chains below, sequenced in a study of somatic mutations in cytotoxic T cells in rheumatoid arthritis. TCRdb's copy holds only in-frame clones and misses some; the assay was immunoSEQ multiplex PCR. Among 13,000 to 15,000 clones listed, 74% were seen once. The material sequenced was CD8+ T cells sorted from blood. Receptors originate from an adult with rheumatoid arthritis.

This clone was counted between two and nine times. CDR3 sequence: CASSSHLAYEQYF. For the CDR3, the DNA is TGTGCCAGCAGCTCCCACTTGGCTTACGAGCAGTACTTC. V gene TRBV7-9 combines with J gene TRBJ2-7, with D unresolved. CDR1 is SEHNR, CDR2 FQNEAQ, per germline (reference sequence). The V end was cut by 4 bases, the J end by 4 bases, with 11 bases between. The CDR3 is 13 residues long. Together with reference TRBV7-9 and TRBJ2-7, the CDR3 gives the full variable domain: DTGVSQNPRHKITKRGQNVTFRCDPISEHNRLYWYRQTLGQGPEFLTYFQNEAQLEKSRLLSDRFSAERPKGSFSTLEIQRTEQGDSAMYLCASSSHLAYEQYFGPGTRLTVT.

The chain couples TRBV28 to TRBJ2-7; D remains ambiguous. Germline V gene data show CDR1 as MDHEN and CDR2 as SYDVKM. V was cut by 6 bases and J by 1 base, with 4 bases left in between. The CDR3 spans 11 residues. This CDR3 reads CASRTSYEQYF. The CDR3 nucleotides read TGTGCCAGCAGAACATCCTACGAGCAGTACTTC.

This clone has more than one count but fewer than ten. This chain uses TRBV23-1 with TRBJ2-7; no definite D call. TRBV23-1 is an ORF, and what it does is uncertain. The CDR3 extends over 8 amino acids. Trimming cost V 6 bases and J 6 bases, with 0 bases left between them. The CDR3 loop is CASSEQYF. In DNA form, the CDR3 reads TGCGCCAGCAGCGAGCAGTACTTC.

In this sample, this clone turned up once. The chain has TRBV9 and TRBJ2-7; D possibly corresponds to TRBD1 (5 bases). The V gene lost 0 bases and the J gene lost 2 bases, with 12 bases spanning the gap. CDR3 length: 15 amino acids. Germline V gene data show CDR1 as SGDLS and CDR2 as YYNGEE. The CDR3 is CASSVARAGPYEQYF. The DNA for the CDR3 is TGTGCCAGCAGCGTAGCTCGGGCAGGGCCCTACGAGCAGTACTTC.

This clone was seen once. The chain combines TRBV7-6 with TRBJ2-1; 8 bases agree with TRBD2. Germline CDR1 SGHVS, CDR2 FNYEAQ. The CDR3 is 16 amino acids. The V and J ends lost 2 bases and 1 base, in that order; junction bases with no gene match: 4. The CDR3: CASSLTSGGSYNEQFF. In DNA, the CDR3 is TGTGCCAGCAGCTTAACCAGCGGGGGATCCTACAATGAGCAGTTCTTC.

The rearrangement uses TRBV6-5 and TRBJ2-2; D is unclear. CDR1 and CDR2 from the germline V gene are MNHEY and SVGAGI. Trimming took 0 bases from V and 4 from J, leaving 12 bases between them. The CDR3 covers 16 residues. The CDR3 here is CASSYSISTATGELFF. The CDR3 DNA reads TGTGCCAGCAGTTACTCGATTTCGACCGCCACCGGGGAGCTGTTTTTT.

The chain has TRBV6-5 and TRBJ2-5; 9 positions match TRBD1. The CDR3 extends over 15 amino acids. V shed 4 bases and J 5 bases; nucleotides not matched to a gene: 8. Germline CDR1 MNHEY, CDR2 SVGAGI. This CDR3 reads CASSLTGGTSETQYF. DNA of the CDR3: TGTGCCAGCAGTTTGACAGGGGGGACGAGTGAGACCCAGTACTTC.

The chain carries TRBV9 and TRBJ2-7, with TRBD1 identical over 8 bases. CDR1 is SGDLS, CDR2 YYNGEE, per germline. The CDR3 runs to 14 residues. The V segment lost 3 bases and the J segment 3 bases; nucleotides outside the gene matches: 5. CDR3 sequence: CASSGRTGFYEQYF. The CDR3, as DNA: TGTGCCAGCAGCGGACGGACAGGGTTCTACGAGCAGTACTTC.

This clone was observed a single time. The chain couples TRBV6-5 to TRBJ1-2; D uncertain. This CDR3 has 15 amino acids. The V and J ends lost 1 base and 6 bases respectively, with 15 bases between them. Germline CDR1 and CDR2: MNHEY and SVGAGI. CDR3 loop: CASSYLGGGRDGYTF. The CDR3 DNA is TGTGCCAGCAGTTACTTGGGCGGAGGTCGGGATGGCTACACCTTC.

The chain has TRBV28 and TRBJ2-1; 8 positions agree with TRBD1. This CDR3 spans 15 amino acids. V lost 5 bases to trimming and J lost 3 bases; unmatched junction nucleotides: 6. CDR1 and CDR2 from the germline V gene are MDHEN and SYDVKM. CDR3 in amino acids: CASSIQGADYNEQFF. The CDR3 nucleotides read TGTGCCAGCAGTATCCAGGGGGCGGACTACAATGAGCAGTTCTTC.

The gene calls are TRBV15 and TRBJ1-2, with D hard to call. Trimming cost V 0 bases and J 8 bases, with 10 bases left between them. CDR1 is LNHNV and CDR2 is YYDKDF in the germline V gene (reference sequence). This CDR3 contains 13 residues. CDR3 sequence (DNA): TGTGCCACCAGCAGAGAAGTCAGCGGGGGCTACACCTTC. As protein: CATSREVSGGYTF.

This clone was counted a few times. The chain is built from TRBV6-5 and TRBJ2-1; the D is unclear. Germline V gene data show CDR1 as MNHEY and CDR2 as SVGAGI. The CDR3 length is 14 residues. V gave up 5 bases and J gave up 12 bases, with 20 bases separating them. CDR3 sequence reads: CASSISGRTLLQFF. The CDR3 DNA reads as TGTGCCAGCAGTATCTCGGGTCGGACCCTTTTGCAGTTCTTC.

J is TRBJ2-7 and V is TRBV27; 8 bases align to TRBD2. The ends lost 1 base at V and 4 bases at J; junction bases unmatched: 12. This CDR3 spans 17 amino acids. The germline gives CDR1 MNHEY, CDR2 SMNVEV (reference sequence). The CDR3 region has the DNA TGTGCCAGCAGTTTATACCGGGGGGGCAACAGGCGATACGAGCAGTACTTC. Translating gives CASSLYRGGNRRYEQYF.

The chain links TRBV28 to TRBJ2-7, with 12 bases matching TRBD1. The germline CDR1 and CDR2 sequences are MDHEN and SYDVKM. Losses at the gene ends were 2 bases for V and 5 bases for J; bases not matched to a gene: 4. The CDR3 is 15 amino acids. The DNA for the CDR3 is TGTGCCAGCAGTTTAGTTGGGACAGGGGGCCACGAGCAGTACTTC. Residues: CASSLVGTGGHEQYF. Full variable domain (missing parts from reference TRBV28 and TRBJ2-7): DVKVTQSSRYLVKRTGEKVFLECVQDMDHENMFWYRQDPGLGLRLIYFSYDVKMKEKGDIPEGYSVSREKKERFSLILESASTNQTSMYLCASSLVGTGGHEQYFGPGTRLTVT.

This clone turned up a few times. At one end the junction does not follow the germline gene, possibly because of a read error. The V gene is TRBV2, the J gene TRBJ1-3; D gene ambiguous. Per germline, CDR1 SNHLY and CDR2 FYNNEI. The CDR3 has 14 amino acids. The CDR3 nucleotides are TGTGCCAGGAGTGTGGGTAACTCTGGAAACACCATATATTTT. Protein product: CARSVGNSGNTIYF.

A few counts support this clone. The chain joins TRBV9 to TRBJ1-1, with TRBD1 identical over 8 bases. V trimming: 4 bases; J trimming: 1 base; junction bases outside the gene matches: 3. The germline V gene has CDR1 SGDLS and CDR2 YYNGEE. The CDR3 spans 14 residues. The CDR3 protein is CASSPGTGNTEAFF. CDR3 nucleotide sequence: TGTGCCAGCAGCCCCGGGACAGGGAACACTGAAGCTTTCTTT.

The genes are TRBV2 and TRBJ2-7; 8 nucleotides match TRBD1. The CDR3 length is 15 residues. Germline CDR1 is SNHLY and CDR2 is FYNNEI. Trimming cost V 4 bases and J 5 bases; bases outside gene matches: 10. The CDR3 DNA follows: TGTGCCAGCAGTGGGGTAGACAGGGGACCACACGAGCAGTACTTC. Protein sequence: CASSGVDRGPHEQYF.

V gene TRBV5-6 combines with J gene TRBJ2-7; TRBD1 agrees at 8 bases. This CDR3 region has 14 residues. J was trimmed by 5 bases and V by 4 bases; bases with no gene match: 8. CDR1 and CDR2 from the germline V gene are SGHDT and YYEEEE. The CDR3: CASSTGQGAHEQYF. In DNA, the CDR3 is TGTGCCAGCAGCACCGGACAGGGCGCACACGAGCAGTACTTC.